The clone carrying this T cell receptor beta chain occurred many times. Time point: persistent/refractory GD, antithyroid drugs over 5 years with positive TRAb. The TCR library was made from RNA extracted from PBMCs. Each patient gave approximately 8.8 milliliters of EDTA-anticoagulated peripheral blood. The CDR3 spans 16 residues. Germline loops: CDR1 SQVTM, CDR2 ANQGSEA. The V segment lost 0 bases and the J segment 1 base; nucleotides outside the gene matches: 8. The sample comes from a study of regulatory T cells in long-lasting Graves disease. Study in general: The definition of persistent Graves' disease was over 5 years of antithyroid drugs with positive TSH receptor antibodies.

In building TCR beta libraries, iRepertoire HTBI primers were used together with Arm-PCR of CDR3 regions. One entry per CDR3 protein, called by TCRdb with MiXCR from the multiplex PCR reads. The data hold hundreds of thousands of distinct CDR3 sequences, with around 21% observed a single time. The TCR was taken from a female donor with Graves disease. The chain employs TRBV29-1 and TRBJ2-5; 7 nucleotides agree with TRBD2. This specimen was peripheral blood mononuclear cells (PBMCs), taken when the disease was refractory, from a patient treated with antithyroid drugs. Here the CDR3 reads CSVEDRGSGSQETQYF. CDR3 nucleotide sequence: TGCAGCGTTGAAGATCGGGGTAGCGGGTCCCAAGAGACCCAGTACTTC.